One and the same sample provided the 27 T cell receptor beta chains below, sequenced in a study of blood T cell repertoires in COVID-19. Assay: immunoSEQ multiplex PCR; the TCRdb copy retains only in-frame clones and omits some. Of approximately 97,000 clones listed, 70% to 90% are singletons. Input material: peripheral blood. The receptor set was obtained from a man between 45 and 60 years old with COVID-19, enrolled during active disease.

The gene calls are TRBV25-1 and TRBJ1-5; D remains unclear. CDR1 and CDR2 (germline): MGHDK, SYGVNS. Trimming took off 1 base at V and 5 bases at J, with 9 bases between the two ends. The CDR3 consists of 14 residues. The CDR3, as DNA: TGTGCCAGCAGTGAATGGGAGAAGGATCAGCCCCAGCATTTT. Its translation: CASSEWEKDQPQHF. The whole variable domain, remainder taken from reference TRBV25-1 and TRBJ1-5, is EADIYQTPRYLVIGTGKKITLECSQTMGHDKMYWYQQDPGMELHLIHYSYGVNSTEKGDLSSESTVSRIRTEHFPLTLESARPSHTSQYLCASSEWEKDQPQHFGDGTRLSIL.

CDR3 DNA: TGTGCCAGCAGCTCCCAACTCACCGGGGAGCTGTTTTTT. Protein sequence: CASSSQLTGELFF. V and J are TRBV5-8 and TRBJ2-2, with D hard to call. The CDR3 is 13 amino acids. V dropped 3 bases and J dropped 4 bases, with 7 bases sitting between them. The V gene's germline CDR1 is SGHTS and CDR2 YDEGEE.

This chain joins TRBV27 and TRBJ2-3; 9 nucleotides match TRBD2. This CDR3 has 15 amino acids. The germline CDR1 and CDR2 sequences are MNHEY and SMNVEV (reference sequence). V lost 0 bases to trimming and J lost 3 bases; unmatched junction nucleotides: 1. The CDR3 reads CASSLSRGGTDTQYF. As DNA, the CDR3 is TGTGCCAGCAGTTTATCGCGGGGGGGAACAGATACGCAGTATTTT.

The chain joins TRBV3-1 (or the pseudogene TRBV3-2) to TRBJ1-2; unclear D gene. CDR1 is LGHDT and CDR2 is YNNKEL in the germline V gene (reference sequence). CDR3 length: 12 amino acids. V lost 0 bases and J 8 bases, leaving 7 bases between the germline ends. This chain's CDR3 is CASSQDQIGYTF. DNA for the CDR3: TGTGCCAGCAGCCAAGATCAGATAGGCTACACCTTC.

V usage is TRBV6-5 and J usage is TRBJ1-5; tentative D call: TRBD1 (6 bases). CDR1 MNHEY and CDR2 SVGAGI come from the germline V gene. With 6 bases removed from V and 6 bases from J, the gap between germline ends came to 12 bases. The CDR3 runs 13 residues. The CDR3 loop reads CASRQGTSQPQHF. CDR3 DNA: TGTGCCAGCAGGCAGGGGACCAGTCAGCCCCAGCATTTT.

In its sample, this clone was seen a few times. The CDR3: CASSSMKGGSGDNTGELFF. The CDR3 DNA reads as TGTGCCAGCAGCTCAATGAAGGGGGGTAGCGGGGATAACACCGGGGAGCTGTTTTTT. The chain employs TRBV11-2 and TRBJ2-2; 8 positions agree with TRBD2. The CDR3 length is 19 residues. Germline trimming cut 4 bases from V and 2 bases from J; bases unmatched to any gene: 15. Germline values: CDR1 SGHAT, CDR2 FQNNGV.

V is TRBV5-1 and J is TRBJ1-6, with D tentatively TRBD1 (6 bases). This CDR3 region has 15 residues. V lost 5 bases, J lost 7 bases, and 16 bases lay in between. CDR1 and CDR2 from the germline V gene are SGHRS and YFSETQ. As DNA, the CDR3 is TGCGCCAGCAGGTTGACCGGGACACCAAATTCACCCCTCCACTTT. Translating it yields CASRLTGTPNSPLHF.

The rearrangement links TRBV18 to TRBJ2-1; 12 nucleotides line up with TRBD2. This CDR3 has 15 amino acids. CDR1 and CDR2 from the germline V gene are KGHSH and LQKENI. V was pared by 2 bases and J by 7 bases, with 3 bases of the junction left unmatched. This chain's CDR3 is CASSPWLAGGNEQFF. The CDR3 nucleotides are TGTGCCAGCTCACCATGGCTAGCGGGGGGGAATGAGCAGTTCTTC.

The chain has TRBV6-6 and TRBJ2-7; D is possibly TRBD2 (5 bases). Germline CDR1 is MNHNY and CDR2 is SVGAGI (reference sequence). V was clipped by 1 base and J by 5 bases, with 15 bases between them. This CDR3 has 15 residues. Here the CDR3 DNA reads TGTGCCAGCAGTTACTGGAAGGCGGGTGTCGACGAGCAGTACTTC. Protein sequence: CASSYWKAGVDEQYF.

The chain carries TRBV2 and TRBJ2-7; 8 bases are shared with TRBD1. Germline V gene lookup returns CDR1 SNHLY and CDR2 FYNNEI. V was pared by 7 bases and J by 2 bases, with 4 bases of the junction left unmatched. CDR3 length: 13 amino acids. The CDR3 is CASTRTGTYEQYF. The CDR3 region has the DNA TGTGCCAGCACCAGGACAGGGACCTACGAGCAGTACTTC.

The V call is TRBV29-1, the J call TRBJ2-1, with D possibly TRBD1 on 6 matching bases. There are 12 residues in the CDR3. The germline CDR1 and CDR2 sequences are SQVTM and ANQGSEA. Trimming removed 7 bases at V and 4 bases at J, with 11 bases between. The CDR3 DNA reads as TGCAGCGGAGAGGACAGTTACAATGAGCAGTTCTTC. Protein product: CSGEDSYNEQFF.

The chain combines TRBV6-8 with TRBJ1-5; D is undetermined. The germline gives CDR1 MNHGY, CDR2 SAAAGT. This CDR3 has 14 residues. Trimming cost V 2 bases and J 7 bases, with 12 bases left between them. CDR3 sequence reads: CASSYPGSWQPQHF. The CDR3, as DNA: TGTGCCAGCAGTTACCCAGGTTCCTGGCAGCCCCAGCATTTT.

This clone occurred once. The rearrangement uses TRBV30 and TRBJ1-2; D gene unclear. CDR1 GTSNPN and CDR2 SVGIG come from the germline V gene (reference sequence). This CDR3 is built from 12 residues. Trimming cost V 2 bases and J 10 bases, with 14 bases left between them. CDR3: CAWSLNSRNYTF. CDR3 nucleotides: TGTGCCTGGAGTCTGAACAGTCGGAACTACACCTTC.

In nucleotides, the CDR3 is TGTGCCAGCAGCCCACTCCAGGGGGACTATGGCTACACCTTC. Protein product: CASSPLQGDYGYTF. V and J are TRBV3-1 (or the pseudogene TRBV3-2) and TRBJ1-2; 7 nucleotides line up with TRBD1. J gave up 3 bases and V 4 bases, and 5 bases lay outside the gene matches. This CDR3 spans 14 amino acids. Looked up from germline, CDR1 is LGHDT and CDR2 is YNNKEL (reference sequence).

The chain joins TRBV4-1 to TRBJ2-7, with TRBD1 identical over 11 bases. Per the germline V gene, CDR1 is MGHRA and CDR2 is YSYEKL. CDR3 length: 15 amino acids. V lost 2 bases and J lost 7; bases outside the gene matches: 7. The CDR3 region is CASSQRTGGLGEQYF. Written as DNA, the CDR3 is TGCGCCAGCAGCCAACGGACAGGGGGCCTGGGTGAGCAGTACTTC.

V usage is TRBV7-9 and J usage is TRBJ2-5; D is perhaps TRBD1 (6 bases). The CDR3 has 13 residues. CDR1 SEHNR and CDR2 FQNEAQ come from the germline V gene (reference sequence). V gave up 1 base and J gave up 5 bases, with 8 bases separating them. The CDR3, as DNA: TGTGCCAGCAGCTTAGGCCAGGGGGAGACCCAGTACTTC. Its translation: CASSLGQGETQYF.

The rearrangement uses TRBV2 and TRBJ1-5; D unclear. V was pared by 0 bases and J by 9 bases, with 6 bases between. Germline loops: CDR1 SNHLY, CDR2 FYNNEI. There are 12 residues in the CDR3. Here the CDR3 reads CASSEAESPQHF. CDR3 DNA: TGTGCCAGCAGTGAAGCAGAGTCGCCCCAGCATTTT.

The V call is TRBV19, the J call TRBJ1-4; D is unresolved. V dropped 6 bases and J dropped 0 bases, with 8 bases sitting between them. Germline CDR1 LNHDA, CDR2 SQIVND (reference sequence). The CDR3 runs to 14 residues. CDR3 bases: TGTGCCAGTAGGAGGGAGCCAACTAATGAAAAACTGTTTTTT. Its translation is CASRREPTNEKLFF.

V and J are TRBV11-2 and TRBJ1-3; D remains unclear. V lost 5 bases, J lost 0 bases, and 14 bases lay in between. The CDR3 extends over 16 amino acids. Germline values: CDR1 SGHAT, CDR2 FQNNGV. The CDR3 loop reads CASSLLQTSSGNTIYF. The CDR3 coding sequence is TGTGCCAGCAGCCTGCTTCAGACTTCCTCTGGAAACACCATATATTTT.

This clone was detected only a few times. This sequence joins TRBV7-9 and TRBJ1-2; 7 nucleotides match TRBD1. CDR3 size: 15 residues. Trimming removed 4 bases from V and 4 bases from J; junction bases left unmatched: 9. Per germline, CDR1 SEHNR and CDR2 FQNEAQ (reference sequence). In nucleotides, the CDR3 is TGTGCCAGCAGCTCCCGACAGGGTAGTCTCTATGGCTACACCTTC. It translates to CASSSRQGSLYGYTF.

This clone was seen a single time. The chain combines TRBV30 with TRBJ2-2; 7 positions match TRBD2. This CDR3 is built from 16 residues. Trimming took 4 bases from V and 1 from J; bases not matched to a gene: 9. Germline assignment: CDR1 GTSNPN and CDR2 SVGIG (reference sequence). DNA for the CDR3: TGTGCCTGGATGGGGAGGGTGGGGGTGAACACCGGGGAGCTGTTTTTT. Amino acids: CAWMGRVGVNTGELFF.

The genes are TRBV20-1 and TRBJ2-2; perhaps TRBD1 as D (6 bases). CDR3 length: 15 residues. V gave up 3 bases and J gave up 6 bases, with 17 bases separating them. CDR1 is DFQATT and CDR2 is SNEGSKA in the germline V gene (reference sequence). CDR3 sequence (DNA): TGCAGTGCTAGTCGTACAGGGCGCGCTCCCGGGGAGCTGTTTTTT. This sequence encodes CSASRTGRAPGELFF.

The count of this clone is one. The gene calls are TRBV27 and TRBJ1-2; TRBD1 agrees at 9 bases. Per the germline V gene, CDR1 is MNHEY and CDR2 is SMNVEV (reference sequence). V lost 6 bases and J lost 8; bases outside the gene matches: 13. This CDR3 contains 15 residues. The CDR3: CASRETGTGFWGYTF. DNA of the CDR3: TGTGCCAGCAGAGAAACCGGGACAGGGTTCTGGGGCTACACCTTC.

The V gene is TRBV19, the J gene TRBJ1-5, with 7 bases identical to TRBD1. There are 15 residues in the CDR3. Germline CDR1 reads LNHDA; CDR2 reads SQIVND (reference sequence). The V gene end was trimmed by 6 bases and the J gene end by 1 base; junction bases not matched to a gene: 6. As DNA, the CDR3 is TGTGCCAGTAGCGATGAGGGGGCGAGCAATCAGCCCCAGCATTTT. Amino acids: CASSDEGASNQPQHF.

The gene calls are TRBV19 and TRBJ1-1; no reliable D call. Per the germline V gene, CDR1 is LNHDA and CDR2 is SQIVND (reference sequence). Trimming took off 1 base at V and 3 bases at J, with 6 bases between the two ends. This CDR3 spans 13 amino acids. The CDR3 reads CASSIVQYTEAFF. CDR3 DNA: TGTGCCAGTAGTATAGTACAGTACACTGAAGCTTTCTTT.

This chain joins TRBV5-4 and TRBJ1-3; a weak D match, TRBD1 (5 bases). Germline CDR1 reads SGHNT; CDR2 reads YYREEE (reference sequence). The CDR3 length is 14 residues. V lost 1 base and J 4 bases, leaving 9 bases between the germline ends. CDR3 protein: CASSLKGPGNTIYF. The CDR3 DNA follows: TGTGCCAGCAGCTTGAAGGGGCCAGGAAACACCATATATTTT.

The chain recombines TRBV30 with TRBJ1-2, with TRBD1 as a possible D gene (5 bases). Trimming removed 1 base from V and 4 bases from J, with 10 bases in between. The CDR3 is 13 amino acids. Germline loops: CDR1 GTSNPN, CDR2 SVGIG (reference sequence). CDR3 amino acids: CAWSGGRTYGYTF. CDR3 DNA: TGTGCCTGGAGTGGGGGCAGAACCTATGGCTACACCTTC.